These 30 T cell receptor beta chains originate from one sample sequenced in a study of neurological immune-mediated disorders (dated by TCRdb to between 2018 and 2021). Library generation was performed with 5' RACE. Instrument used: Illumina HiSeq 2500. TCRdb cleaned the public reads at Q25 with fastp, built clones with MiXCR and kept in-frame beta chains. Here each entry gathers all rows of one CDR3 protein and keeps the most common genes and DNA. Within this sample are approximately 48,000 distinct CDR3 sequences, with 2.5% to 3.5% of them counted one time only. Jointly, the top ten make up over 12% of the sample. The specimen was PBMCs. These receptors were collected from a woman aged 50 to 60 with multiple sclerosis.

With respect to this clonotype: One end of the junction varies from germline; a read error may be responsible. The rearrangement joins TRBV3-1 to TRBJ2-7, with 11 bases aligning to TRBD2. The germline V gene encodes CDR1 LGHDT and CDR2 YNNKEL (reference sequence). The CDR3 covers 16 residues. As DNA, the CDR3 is TGTACCAGCAGCCAGCTTAGCGGGAGGGCCGGGAACGAGCAGTACTTC. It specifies CTSSQLSGRAGNEQYF.

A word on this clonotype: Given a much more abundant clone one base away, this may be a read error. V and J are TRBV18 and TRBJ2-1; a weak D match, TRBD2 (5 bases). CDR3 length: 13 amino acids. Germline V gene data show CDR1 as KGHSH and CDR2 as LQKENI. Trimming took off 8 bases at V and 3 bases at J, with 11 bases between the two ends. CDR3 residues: CASPDFNYNEQFF. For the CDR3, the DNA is TGTGCCAGCCCGGACTTCAACTACAATGAGCAGTTCTTC.

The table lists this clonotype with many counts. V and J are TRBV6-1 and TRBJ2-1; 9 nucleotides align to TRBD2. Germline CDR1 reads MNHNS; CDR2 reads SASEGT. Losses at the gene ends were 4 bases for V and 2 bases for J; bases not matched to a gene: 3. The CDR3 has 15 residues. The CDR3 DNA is TGTGCCAGCAGTGGCAGCGGGGGGACCTACAATGAGCAGTTCTTC. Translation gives CASSGSGGTYNEQFF.

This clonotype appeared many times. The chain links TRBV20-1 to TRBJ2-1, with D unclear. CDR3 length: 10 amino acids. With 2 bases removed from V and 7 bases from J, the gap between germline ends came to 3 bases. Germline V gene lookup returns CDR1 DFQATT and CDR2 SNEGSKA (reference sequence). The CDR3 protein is CSARRNEQFF. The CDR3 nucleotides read TGCAGTGCTAGAAGGAATGAGCAGTTCTTC.

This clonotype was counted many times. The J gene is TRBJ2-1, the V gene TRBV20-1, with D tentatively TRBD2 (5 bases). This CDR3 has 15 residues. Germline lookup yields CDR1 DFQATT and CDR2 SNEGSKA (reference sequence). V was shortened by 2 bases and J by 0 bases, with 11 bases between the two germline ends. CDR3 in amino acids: CSARPRGSSYNEQFF. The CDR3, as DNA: TGCAGTGCTAGACCACGGGGTAGCTCCTACAATGAGCAGTTCTTC.

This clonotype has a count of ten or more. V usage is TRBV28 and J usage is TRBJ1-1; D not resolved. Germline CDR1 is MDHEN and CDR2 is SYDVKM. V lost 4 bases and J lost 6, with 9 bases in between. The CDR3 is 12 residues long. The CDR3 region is CASSYWVAEAFF. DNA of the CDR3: TGTGCCAGCAGTTATTGGGTCGCTGAAGCTTTCTTT.

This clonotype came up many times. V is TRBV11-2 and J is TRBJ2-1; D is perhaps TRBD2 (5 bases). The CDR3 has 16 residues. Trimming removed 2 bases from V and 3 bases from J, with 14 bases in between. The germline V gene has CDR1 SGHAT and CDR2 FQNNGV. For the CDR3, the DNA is TGTGCCAGCAGCTTACGGCGAGGGAATGGCTACAATGAGCAGTTCTTC. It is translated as CASSLRRGNGYNEQFF.

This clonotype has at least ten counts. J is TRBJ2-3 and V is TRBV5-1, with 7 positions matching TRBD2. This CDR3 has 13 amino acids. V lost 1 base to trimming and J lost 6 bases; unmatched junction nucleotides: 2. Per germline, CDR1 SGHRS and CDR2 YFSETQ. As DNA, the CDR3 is TGCGCCAGCAGCTTGACTAGCGCCGATACGCAGTATTTT. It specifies CASSLTSADTQYF.

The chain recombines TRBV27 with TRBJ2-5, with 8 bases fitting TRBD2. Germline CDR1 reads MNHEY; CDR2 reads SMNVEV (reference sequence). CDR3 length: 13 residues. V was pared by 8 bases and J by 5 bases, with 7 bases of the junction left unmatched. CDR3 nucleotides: TGTGCCAGCCAACTTCGGGGGGGGGAGACCCAGTACTTC. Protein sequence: CASQLRGGETQYF.

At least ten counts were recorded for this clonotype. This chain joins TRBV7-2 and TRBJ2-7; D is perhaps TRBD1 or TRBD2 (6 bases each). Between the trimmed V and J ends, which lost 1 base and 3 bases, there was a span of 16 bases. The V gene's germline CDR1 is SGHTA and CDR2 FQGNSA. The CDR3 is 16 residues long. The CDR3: CASSLVDRGGIYEQYF. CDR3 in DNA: TGTGCCAGCAGCTTAGTAGACAGAGGGGGGATCTACGAGCAGTACTTC.

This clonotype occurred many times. The chain's CDR3 is CSARPKGLWPQHF. The CDR3 DNA sequence: TGCAGTGCTCGGCCTAAGGGGTTATGGCCCCAGCATTTT. The chain employs TRBV20-1 and TRBJ1-5, with a weak D call TRBD1 (5 bases). In germline, CDR1 is DFQATT, CDR2 SNEGSKA (reference sequence). V was trimmed by 5 bases and J by 9 bases, leaving 17 bases between them. The CDR3 has 13 residues.

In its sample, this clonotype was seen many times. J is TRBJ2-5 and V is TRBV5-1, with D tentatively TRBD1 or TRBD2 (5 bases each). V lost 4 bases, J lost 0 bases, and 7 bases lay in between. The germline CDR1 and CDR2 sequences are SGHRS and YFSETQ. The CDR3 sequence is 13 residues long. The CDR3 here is CASSTGHQETQYF. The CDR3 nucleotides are TGCGCCAGCAGCACGGGACACCAAGAGACCCAGTACTTC.

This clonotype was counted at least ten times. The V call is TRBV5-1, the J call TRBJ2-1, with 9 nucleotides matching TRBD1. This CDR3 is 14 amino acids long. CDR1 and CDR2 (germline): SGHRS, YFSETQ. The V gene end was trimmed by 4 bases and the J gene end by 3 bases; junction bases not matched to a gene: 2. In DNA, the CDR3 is TGCGCCAGCAGCCTGGACAGGGGCTACAATGAGCAGTTCTTC. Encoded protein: CASSLDRGYNEQFF.

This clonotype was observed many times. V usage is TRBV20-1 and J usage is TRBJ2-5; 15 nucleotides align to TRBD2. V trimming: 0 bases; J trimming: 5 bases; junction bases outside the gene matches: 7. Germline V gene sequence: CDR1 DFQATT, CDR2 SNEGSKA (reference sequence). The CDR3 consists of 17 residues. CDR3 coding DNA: TGCAGTGCTAGAGATCGGACTAGCGGGAGGGCCGTGGAGACCCAGTACTTC. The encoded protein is CSARDRTSGRAVETQYF.

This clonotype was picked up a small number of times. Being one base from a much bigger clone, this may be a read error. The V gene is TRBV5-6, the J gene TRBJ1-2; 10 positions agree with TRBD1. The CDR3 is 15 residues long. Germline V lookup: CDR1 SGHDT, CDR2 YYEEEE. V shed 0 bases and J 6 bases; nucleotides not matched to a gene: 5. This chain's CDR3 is CASSLVGTGDNGYTF. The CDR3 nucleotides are TGTGCCAGCAGCTTGGTTGGGACAGGGGATAATGGCTACACCTTC.

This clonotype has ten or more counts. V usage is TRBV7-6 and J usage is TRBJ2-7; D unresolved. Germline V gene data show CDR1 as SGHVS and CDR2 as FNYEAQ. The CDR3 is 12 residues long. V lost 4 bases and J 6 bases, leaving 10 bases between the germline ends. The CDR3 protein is CASSSYFSEQYF. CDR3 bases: TGTGCCAGCAGCTCCTATTTTTCCGAGCAGTACTTC. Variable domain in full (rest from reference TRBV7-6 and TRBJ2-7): GAGVSQSPRYKVTKRGQDVALRCDPISGHVSLYWYRQALGQGPEFLTYFNYEAQQDKSGLPNDRFSAERPEGSISTLTIQRTEQRDSAMYRCASSSYFSEQYFGPGTRLTVT.

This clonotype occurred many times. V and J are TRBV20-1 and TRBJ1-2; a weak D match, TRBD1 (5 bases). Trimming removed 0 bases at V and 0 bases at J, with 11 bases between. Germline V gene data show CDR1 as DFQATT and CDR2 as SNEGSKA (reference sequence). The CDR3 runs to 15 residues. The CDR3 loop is CSARDRTGSNYGYTF. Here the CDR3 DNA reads TGCAGTGCTAGAGATCGAACAGGCTCTAACTATGGCTACACCTTC.

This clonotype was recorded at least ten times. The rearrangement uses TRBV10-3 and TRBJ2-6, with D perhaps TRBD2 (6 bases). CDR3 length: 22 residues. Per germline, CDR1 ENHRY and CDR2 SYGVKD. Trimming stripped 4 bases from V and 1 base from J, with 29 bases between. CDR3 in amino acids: CAISGRTGTYRKGTSGANVLTF. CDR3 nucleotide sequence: TGTGCCATCAGTGGAAGGACGGGGACTTACCGAAAGGGAACTTCTGGGGCCAACGTCCTGACTTTC.

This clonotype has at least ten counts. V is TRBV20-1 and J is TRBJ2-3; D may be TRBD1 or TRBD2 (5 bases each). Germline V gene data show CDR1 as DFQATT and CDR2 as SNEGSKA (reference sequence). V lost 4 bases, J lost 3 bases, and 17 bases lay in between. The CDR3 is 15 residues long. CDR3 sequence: CSANKGIGETDTQYF. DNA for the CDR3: TGCAGTGCTAATAAGGGGATCGGGGAAACAGATACGCAGTATTTT.

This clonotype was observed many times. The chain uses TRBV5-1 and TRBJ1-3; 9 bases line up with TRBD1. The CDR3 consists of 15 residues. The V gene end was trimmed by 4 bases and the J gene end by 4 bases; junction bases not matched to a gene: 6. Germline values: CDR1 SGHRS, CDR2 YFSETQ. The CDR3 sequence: CASSPGTGIGNTIYF. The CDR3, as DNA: TGCGCCAGCAGCCCTGGGACAGGGATCGGAAACACCATATATTTT.

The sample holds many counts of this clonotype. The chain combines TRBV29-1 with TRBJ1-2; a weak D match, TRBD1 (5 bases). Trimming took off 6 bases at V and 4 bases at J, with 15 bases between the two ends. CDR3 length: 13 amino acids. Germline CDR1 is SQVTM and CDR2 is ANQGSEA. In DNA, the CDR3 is TGCAGCGTGTCCAGGGTTGGTAGCTATGGCTACACCTTC. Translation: CSVSRVGSYGYTF.

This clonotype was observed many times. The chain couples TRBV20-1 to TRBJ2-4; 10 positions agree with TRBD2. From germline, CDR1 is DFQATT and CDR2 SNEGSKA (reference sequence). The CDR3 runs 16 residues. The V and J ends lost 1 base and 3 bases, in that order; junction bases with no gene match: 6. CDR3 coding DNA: TGCAGTGCTAGAGCGCTACTAGCGGGAAACAAAAACATTCAGTACTTC. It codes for CSARALLAGNKNIQYF.

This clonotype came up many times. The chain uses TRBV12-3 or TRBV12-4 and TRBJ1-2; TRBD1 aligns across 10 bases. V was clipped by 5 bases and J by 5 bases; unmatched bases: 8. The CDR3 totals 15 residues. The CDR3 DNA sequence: TGTGCCAGCAGTCCTGCGGGACAGGGGATGTATGGCTACACCTTC. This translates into CASSPAGQGMYGYTF.

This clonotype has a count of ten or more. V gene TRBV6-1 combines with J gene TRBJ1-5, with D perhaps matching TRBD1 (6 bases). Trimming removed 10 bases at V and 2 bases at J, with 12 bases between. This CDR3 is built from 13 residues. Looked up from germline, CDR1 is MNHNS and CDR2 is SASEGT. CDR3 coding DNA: TGTGCCATCAACAGGGAGGGCAATCAGCCCCAGCATTTT. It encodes CAINREGNQPQHF.

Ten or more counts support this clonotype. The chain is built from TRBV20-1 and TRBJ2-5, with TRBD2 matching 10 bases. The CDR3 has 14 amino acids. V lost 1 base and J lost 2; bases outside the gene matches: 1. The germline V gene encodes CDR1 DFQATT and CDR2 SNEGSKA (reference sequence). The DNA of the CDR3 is TGCAGTGCTAGAGGGACTAGCGGACAAGAGACCCAGTACTTC. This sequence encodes CSARGTSGQETQYF.

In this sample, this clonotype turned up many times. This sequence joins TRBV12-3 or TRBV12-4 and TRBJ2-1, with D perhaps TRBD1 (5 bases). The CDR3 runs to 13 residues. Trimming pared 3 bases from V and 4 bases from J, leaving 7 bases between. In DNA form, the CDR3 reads TGTGCCAGCAGTTTTGCAGGGTACAATGAGCAGTTCTTC. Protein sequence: CASSFAGYNEQFF.

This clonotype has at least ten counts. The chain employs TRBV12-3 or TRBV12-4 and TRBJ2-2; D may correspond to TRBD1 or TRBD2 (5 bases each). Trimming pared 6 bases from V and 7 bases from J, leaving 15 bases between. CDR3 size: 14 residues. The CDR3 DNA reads TGTGCCAGCAGACTAGTCCAGGGTTTCGGGGAGCTGTTTTTT. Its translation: CASRLVQGFGELFF.

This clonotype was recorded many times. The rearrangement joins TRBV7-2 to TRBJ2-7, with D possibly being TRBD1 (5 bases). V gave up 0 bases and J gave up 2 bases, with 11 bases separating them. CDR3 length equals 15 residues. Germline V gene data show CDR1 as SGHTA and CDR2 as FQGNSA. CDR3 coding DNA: TGTGCCAGCAGCTTAGCCGACTCCAGGGCCTACGAGCAGTACTTC. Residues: CASSLADSRAYEQYF. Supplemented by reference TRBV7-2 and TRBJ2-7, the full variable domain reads GAGVSQSPSNKVTEKGKDVELRCDPISGHTALYWYRQSLGQGLEFLIYFQGNSAPDKSGLPSDRFSAERTGGSVSTLTIQRTQQEDSAVYLCASSLADSRAYEQYFGPGTRLTVT.

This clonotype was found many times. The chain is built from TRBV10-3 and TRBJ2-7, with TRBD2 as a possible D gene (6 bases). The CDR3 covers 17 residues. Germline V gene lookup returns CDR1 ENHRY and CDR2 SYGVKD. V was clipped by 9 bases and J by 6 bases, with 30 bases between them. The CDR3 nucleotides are TGTGCCATATCGAGTAGCGGTTTGTTCGGGTCGATCGGCGAGCAGTACGTC. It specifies CAISSSGLFGSIGEQYV.

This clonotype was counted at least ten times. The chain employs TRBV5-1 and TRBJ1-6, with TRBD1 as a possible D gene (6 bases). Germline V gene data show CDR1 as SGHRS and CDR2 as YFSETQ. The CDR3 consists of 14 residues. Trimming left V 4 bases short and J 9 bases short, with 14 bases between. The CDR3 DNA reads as TGCGCCAGCAGCCTCGGACAGCAGGGTTCACCCCTCCACTTT. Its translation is CASSLGQQGSPLHF. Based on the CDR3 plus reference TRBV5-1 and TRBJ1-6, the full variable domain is KAGVTQTPRYLIKTRGQQVTLSCSPISGHRSVSWYQQTPGQGLQFLFEYFSETQRNKGNFPGRFSGRQFSNSRSEMNVSTLELGDSALYLCASSLGQQGSPLHFGNGTRLTVT.